This T cell receptor beta chain was recovered during a study of shared clonotypes between healthy human individuals (dated by TCRdb to about 2020). In the study overall: Two women and three men aged 18 to 49 years were included in the cohort. For each donor, CD4 naive and CD4 memory were each given three plates, CD8 naive was given two plates, and CD8 memory was given one plate. The study deeply sequenced blood TCR repertoires of five healthy adults to estimate repertoire size and the extent of clonotype sharing between individuals. Libraries were prepared and TCR repertoires were sequenced by different laboratories using diverse techniques, in order to increase sequencing depth and limit assay-specific biases. Per donor, leukapheresis produced somewhere between about 0.94 and 10 billion PBMCs. Overall results and qualifications from the work: Compared with non-shared clonotypes, clonotypes shared by all four sorted-subset donors had higher generation probabilities. Even with the large sequencing depth, rarefaction of the sorted-subset datasets indicated that sequencing was incomplete. Estimated clonotype richness was generally larger for naive than for memory subsets. Across four donors, about 5% of naive CD4, roughly 3.5% of naive CD8, 2% to 2.5% of memory CD4, and over 0.35% of memory CD8 clonotypes were shared. Because the study included a small number of donors, the genetic and exposure-history diversity represented was limited. Pairwise subsampling indicated that sequencing depth was expected to affect the degree of clonotype sharing among donors. Sampling was restricted to blood, and TCR repertoires in tissues likely differ from the TCR repertoires found in blood.

Using the deep immunoSEQ assay, multiplex PCR amplified TCR CDR3 regions from genomic DNA. Genomic DNA extracted from each cell subset was distributed evenly over all wells of several immunoSEQ 96-well plates, and each plate served as one replicate. For sorted subsets, each replicate PCR was loaded with 200 ng genomic DNA, equivalent to some 27,000 T cell genomes. The purified libraries were quantified using a Qubit 3.0 fluorometer, sized with a Bioanalyzer 2100, and then quantified again using the KAPA Library Quantification kit. A separate single-read 150-cycle Illumina NextSeq 550 flow cell was used to sequence each immunoSEQ 96-well plate. The authors processed their data as follows. Because the immunoSEQ output held only junctional sequences and lacked quality scores, the filtering could not match the filtering applied to full-length reads. Sequences were annotated with PyIR, a Python wrapper for IgBLAST v1.9, and V/J genes and CDR3 were assigned using IMGT germline references. Reads were filtered out if the reads had weak V/J assignments (E-value above 1e-6), no CDR3, stop codons, out-of-frame junctions, or ambiguous translated residues. V3J clonotypes were defined as sequences sharing the same inferred V gene, J gene, and CDR3 amino acid sequence. To compute the percentage overlap between repertoires, the number of shared unique clonotypes was divided by the size of the smaller repertoire. Three approaches were used to assess repertoire richness: RTK rarefaction, the Chao1 estimator, and Recon v2.1 estimates of unobserved clonotypes. For all TCRbeta clonotypes obtained by the gDNA method from four donors, generation probabilities were computed with OLGA. TCRdb stores this immuneACCESS table with in-frame sequences only. Part of the clones is absent; in the studies checked, under half of the shortfall reflects unresolved V genes, and no reason is known for the rest. The DNA gave D and trimming, while V, J and clone size come from that table. Within this sample are over a million clones, with around 98% of them counted one time only. The ten largest clones represent roughly 0.4% of the sample.

Donors were healthy HIV-negative adults with no recently reported acute infections or vaccinations. Every donor was a Caucasian adult living in Nashville, Tennessee, USA. CD4+ T cells were enriched through magnetic negative selection, after which naive cells were positively selected on CD45RA and the remaining negative fraction served as the memory subset. Blood was obtained by leukapheresis, after which PBMCs were separated by Ficoll-Histopaque density gradient centrifugation and cryopreserved in liquid nitrogen vapor phase. Analytical flow cytometry was used to check the purity and quantity of every magnetically sorted T cell population. Genomic DNA was isolated from every sorted fraction and measured by UV absorbance on a Nanodrop 2000c. Concerning this clone: Its antigen is still unknown. Nothing much larger sits one base from this clone, and base qualities are not available.

The sequencing sample was made of naive CD4+ T cells sorted from blood. Reading the label with the study, this specimen's cell subset or site is: CD45RA+ positively selected. This TCR was recovered from a man younger than 40 in good health.

The DNA sequence is given as TGTGCCAGCAGCCCCGGGACTCCTGGGCAGGGTGAGCAGTTCTTC. It translates to CASSPGTPGQGEQFF. Recombination linked TRBV6-6 to TRBJ2-1, with a weak D call of TRBD2 (6 bases match). CDR1 and CDR2, per the germline V gene (reference sequence), are MNHNY and SVGAGI. The CDR3 runs 15 residues from the cysteine to the phenylalanine. The entry retains the CDR3 DNA only, 45 bases that are in frame from base 1. Cut back by 6 bases and 9 bases, the V and J ends lie 21 bases apart.